One and the same sample provided the 29 T cell receptor beta chains below, sequenced in a study of OX40 agonist ivuxolimab in advanced cancers. Library construction relied on the immunoSEQ multiplex PCR assay. Sourced from immuneACCESS, this table was stored by TCRdb with only in-frame sequences that have V and J called. A share of the clones is absent; for the studies checked, an unresolved V gene accounts for under half, and the remainder has no known explanation. A total of about 20,000 clones appear in this sample, roughly 74% of them only once. About 15% of the sample comes from the top ten. Sequencing was performed on CD4+ or CD8+ T cells sorted from blood, taken in a trial of the OX40 agonist ivuxolimab. The source is an adult with an advanced solid tumor such as melanoma, head and neck, liver or kidney cancer.

The rearrangement links TRBV2 to TRBJ2-5; 11 bases are shared with TRBD2. The end of the DNA aligns better with TRBJ2-7, so the J call may be wrong. This CDR3 has 16 residues. Germline values: CDR1 SNHLY, CDR2 FYNNEI. In DNA, the CDR3 is TGTGCCAGCCGCCGGGCTAGCGGGGGGAGGTCCTACGAGCAGTACTTC. This gives the protein CASRRASGGRSYEQYF.

This clone was counted between two and nine times. The chain employs TRBV5-6 and TRBJ2-2; D may be TRBD1 (6 bases). CDR3 length: 15 amino acids. V dropped 4 bases and J dropped 3 bases, with 13 bases sitting between them. From germline, CDR1 is SGHDT and CDR2 YYEEEE. The CDR3 region has the DNA TGTGCCAGCAGCCACTACAACAGGGACACCGGGGAGCTGTTTTTT. Protein: CASSHYNRDTGELFF.

This sequence joins TRBV2 and TRBJ2-2; 7 bases line up with TRBD1. V trimming: 2 bases; J trimming: 7 bases; junction bases outside the gene matches: 13. Germline CDR1 reads SNHLY; CDR2 reads FYNNEI. This CDR3 has 17 residues. The CDR3 region is CASSERDSSIRIGELFF. Written as DNA, the CDR3 is TGTGCCAGCAGTGAAAGGGACAGCTCAATCCGGATCGGGGAGCTGTTTTTT. The whole variable domain, filled in from reference TRBV2 and TRBJ2-2, reads EPEVTQTPSHQVTQMGQEVILRCVPISNHLYFYWYRQILGQKVEFLVSFYNNEISEKSEIFDDQFSVERPDGSNFTLKIRSTKLEDSAMYFCASSERDSSIRIGELFFGEGSRLTVL.

The chain is built from TRBV13 and TRBJ2-1; no definite D call. This CDR3 is built from 14 residues. Between the trimmed V and J ends, which lost 6 bases and 6 bases, there was a span of 15 bases. Germline V gene sequence: CDR1 PRHDT, CDR2 FYEKMQ (reference sequence). This CDR3 is CASRKLVRANEQFF. CDR3 nucleotide sequence: TGTGCCAGCAGAAAGTTGGTAAGGGCCAATGAGCAGTTCTTC.

This clone was seen a handful of times. The chain has TRBV30 and TRBJ1-5, with unresolved D. The germline gives CDR1 GTSNPN, CDR2 SVGIG (reference sequence). Trimming took 4 bases from V and 4 from J, leaving 11 bases between them. CDR3 size: 13 residues. The CDR3 is CAWTTKLNQPQHF. The CDR3 DNA reads TGTGCCTGGACCACAAAGTTAAATCAGCCCCAGCATTTT.

In this sample, this clone turned up a few times. The V call is TRBV6-6, the J call TRBJ2-7; no clear D gene. V was trimmed by 4 bases and J by 2 bases, leaving 9 bases between them. Germline CDR1 is MNHNY and CDR2 is SVGAGI (reference sequence). The CDR3 covers 13 residues. The CDR3 DNA reads as TGTGCCAGCAGTTTCAGACCCACCTACGAGCAGTACTTC. Translation: CASSFRPTYEQYF.

The CDR3 bases are TGTGCCAGCAGTGGTGCACTAGACCGTCGATCTGGAAACACCATATATTTT. Protein sequence: CASSGALDRRSGNTIYF. The chain uses TRBV6-1 and TRBJ1-3; D is ambiguous. Trimming took off 4 bases at V and 1 base at J, with 17 bases between the two ends. The CDR3 sequence is 17 residues long. Germline V gives CDR1 MNHNS, CDR2 SASEGT.

Concerning this clone: A much larger clone lies one base from this, so it may be a read error. The chain recombines TRBV19 with TRBJ1-2; D not resolved. Germline-derived CDR1 and CDR2 are LNHDA and SQIVND (reference sequence). The CDR3 totals 13 residues. Deletions cut 5 bases from V and 9 bases from J, with 16 bases between. The CDR3 reads CASSFGREDSYTF. The CDR3 nucleotides are TGTGCCAGTAGTTTTGGAAGGGAGGATAGCTACACCTTC.

This clone is a singleton in its sample. The chain links TRBV28 to TRBJ1-4; D possibly corresponds to TRBD1 (5 bases). Germline CDR1 is MDHEN and CDR2 is SYDVKM. This CDR3 is 15 amino acids long. V lost 7 bases, J lost 6 bases, and 18 bases lay in between. In nucleotides, the CDR3 is TGTGCCAGCAATTCTCGGGACGATTTGGATGAAAAACTGTTTTTT. Protein: CASNSRDDLDEKLFF. Combining the CDR3 with reference TRBV28 and TRBJ1-4 gives the whole variable domain DVKVTQSSRYLVKRTGEKVFLECVQDMDHENMFWYRQDPGLGLRLIYFSYDVKMKEKGDIPEGYSVSREKKERFSLILESASTNQTSMYLCASNSRDDLDEKLFFGSGTQLSVL.

This sequence joins TRBV28 and TRBJ2-6; D remains ambiguous. The CDR3 sequence is 15 residues long. V lost 7 bases to trimming and J lost 0 bases, with 10 bases between them. CDR1 is MDHEN, CDR2 SYDVKM, per germline. Written as DNA, the CDR3 is TGTGCCAGCAATCCCATGCCCTCTGGGGCCAACGTCCTGACTTTC. Translation gives CASNPMPSGANVLTF.

The chain links TRBV5-1 to TRBJ1-1; tentatively, D is TRBD1 (6 bases). Germline CDR1 reads SGHRS; CDR2 reads YFSETQ. The CDR3 runs to 13 residues. With 4 bases removed from V and 7 bases from J, the gap between germline ends came to 14 bases. CDR3 in amino acids: CASSMDSRFEAFF. CDR3 DNA sequence: TGCGCCAGCAGCATGGACAGCAGATTTGAAGCTTTCTTT.

This rearrangement joins TRBV7-6 to TRBJ1-1, with 7 bases matching TRBD1. V shed 2 bases and J 6 bases; nucleotides not matched to a gene: 3. Per the germline V gene, CDR1 is SGHVS and CDR2 is FNYEAQ. This CDR3 has 13 amino acids. This CDR3 is CASSLNTGAEAFF. The CDR3 DNA follows: TGTGCCAGCAGCTTAAATACAGGGGCTGAAGCTTTCTTT. The entire variable domain, with the rest obtained from reference TRBV7-6 and TRBJ1-1, is as follows: GAGVSQSPRYKVTKRGQDVALRCDPISGHVSLYWYRQALGQGPEFLTYFNYEAQQDKSGLPNDRFSAERPEGSISTLTIQRTEQRDSAMYRCASSLNTGAEAFFGQGTRLTVV.

This chain joins TRBV4-1 and TRBJ2-3, with 7 bases lining up with TRBD2. CDR1 is MGHRA and CDR2 is YSYEKL in the germline V gene. The CDR3 spans 15 residues. V was clipped by 2 bases and J by 6 bases; unmatched bases: 8. CDR3 sequence: CASSQSGTSGDTQYF. Here the CDR3 DNA reads TGCGCCAGCAGCCAAAGCGGGACCTCGGGGGATACGCAGTATTTT.

The chain carries TRBV11-3 and TRBJ2-2, with unresolved D. The CDR3 loop spans 15 amino acids. With 0 bases removed from V and 0 bases from J, the gap between germline ends came to 5 bases. CDR1 is SGHNT and CDR2 is YENEEA in the germline V gene. The CDR3 sequence: CASSLEGSNTGELFF. The CDR3, as DNA: TGTGCCAGCAGCTTAGAGGGCTCGAACACCGGGGAGCTGTTTTTT. Full variable domain (remainder filled in from reference TRBV11-3 and TRBJ2-2): EAGVVQSPRYKIIEKKQPVAFWCNPISGHNTLYWYLQNLGQGPELLIRYENEEAVDDSQLPKDRFSAERLKGVDSTLKIQPAELGDSAVYLCASSLEGSNTGELFFGEGSRLTVL.

CDR3 DNA: TGTGCCAGCAGCTTAGCGGAATCGTCCTACGAGCAGTACTTC. Protein: CASSLAESSYEQYF. The chain recombines TRBV11-1 with TRBJ2-7, with D uncertain. The CDR3 contains 14 residues. V shed 0 bases and J shed 1 base, with 7 bases lying between them. The germline gives CDR1 SGHAT, CDR2 FQDESV (reference sequence).

The chain uses TRBV4-1 and TRBJ2-7, with 7 bases aligning to TRBD2. The CDR3 covers 14 residues. CDR1 and CDR2 (germline): MGHRA, YSYEKL. Unmatched junction bases numbered 6, after V lost 4 bases and J lost 3 bases. The CDR3 is CASSPGGTFYEQYF. The CDR3 DNA is TGCGCCAGCAGCCCCGGGGGGACCTTCTACGAGCAGTACTTC.

This chain uses TRBV27 with TRBJ2-1; TRBD2 agrees at 8 bases. The CDR3 loop spans 14 amino acids. Germline CDR1 MNHEY, CDR2 SMNVEV (reference sequence). The V and J ends lost 2 bases and 4 bases, in that order; junction bases with no gene match: 1. In DNA, the CDR3 is TGTGCCAGCAGTTTAGGACTAGCTTACAATGAGCAGTTCTTC. This codes for CASSLGLAYNEQFF.

This chain uses TRBV9 with TRBJ2-1; D perhaps matches TRBD2 (5 bases). This CDR3 region has 14 residues. The ends were cut back, 0 bases at V and 7 bases at J, with 11 bases in the middle. Germline loops: CDR1 SGDLS, CDR2 YYNGEE. The CDR3 DNA reads TGTGCCAGCAGCGTAGAGTGGGAGAGTAATGAGCAGTTCTTC. The encoded protein is CASSVEWESNEQFF. Supplemented by reference TRBV9 and TRBJ2-1, the full variable domain reads DSGVTQTPKHLITATGQRVTLRCSPRSGDLSVYWYQQSLDQGLQFLIQYYNGEERAKGNILERFSAQQFPDLHSELNLSSLELGDSALYFCASSVEWESNEQFFGPGTRLTVL.

The chain employs TRBV15 and TRBJ2-1; D gene ambiguous. Germline V gene sequence: CDR1 LNHNV, CDR2 YYDKDF (reference sequence). V was pared by 1 base and J by 6 bases, with 7 bases between. The CDR3 is made up of 13 amino acids. CDR3 nucleotide sequence: TGTGCCACCAGCAGAGGGGCAGGCAATGAGCAGTTCTTC. It codes for CATSRGAGNEQFF.

This clone has more than one count but fewer than ten. The V and J genes are TRBV27 and TRBJ2-7; TRBD2 is a possible D gene (6 bases). Germline V CDR1 and CDR2: MNHEY, SMNVEV (reference sequence). Trimming took off 4 bases at V and 5 bases at J, with 18 bases between the two ends. This CDR3 region has 15 residues. The CDR3 loop reads CASSSWRGPWDEQYF. In DNA, the CDR3 is TGTGCCAGCAGTTCGTGGCGGGGCCCCTGGGACGAGCAGTACTTC.

J is TRBJ1-2 and V is TRBV5-4; possibly TRBD1 for D (6 bases). CDR1 SGHNT and CDR2 YYREEE come from the germline V gene (reference sequence). This CDR3 has 14 residues. The V and J ends lost 4 bases and 0 bases respectively, with 10 bases between them. CDR3 residues: CASSHRDANYGYTF. CDR3 nucleotide sequence: TGTGCCAGCAGCCACAGGGATGCTAACTATGGCTACACCTTC.

This clone is a singleton in its sample. The V call is TRBV25-1, the J call TRBJ1-1; the D is unclear. There are 15 residues in the CDR3. Germline assignment: CDR1 MGHDK and CDR2 SYGVNS. With 0 bases removed from V and 6 bases from J, the gap between germline ends came to 14 bases. The CDR3 DNA sequence: TGTGCCAGCAGTGAATACATGGGAGACGGGTCTGAAGCTTTCTTT. Protein: CASSEYMGDGSEAFF.

The chain uses TRBV7-3 and TRBJ1-6, with D unclear. CDR3 length: 14 residues. CDR1 and CDR2 (germline): SGHTA, FQGTGA. The V and J ends lost 2 bases and 7 bases respectively, with 9 bases between them. Written as DNA, the CDR3 is TGTGCCAGCAGCTTAGGGAACCCAAATTCACCCCTCCACTTT. Its translation: CASSLGNPNSPLHF.

CDR3 protein: CASSLAGISTEAFF. In DNA, the CDR3 is TGTGCCAGCAGCTTAGCGGGGATCTCGACTGAAGCTTTCTTT. This rearrangement joins TRBV7-9 to TRBJ1-1, with D hard to call. This CDR3 comprises 14 residues. V lost 0 bases and J lost 5, with 10 bases in between. CDR1 SEHNR and CDR2 FQNEAQ come from the germline V gene (reference sequence).

V usage is TRBV7-2 and J usage is TRBJ2-2; TRBD2 matches at 8 bases. After removal of 5 bases from V and 2 bases from J, the junction contained 7 bases not matched to a gene. Germline V lookup: CDR1 SGHTA, CDR2 FQGNSA. The CDR3 extends over 16 amino acids. CDR3 sequence reads: CASSPRTSLNTGELFF. The CDR3 nucleotides are TGTGCCAGCAGCCCACGGACTAGCCTAAACACCGGGGAGCTGTTTTTT.

This chain uses TRBV6-1 with TRBJ1-5, with 8 bases that match TRBD1. The CDR3 is made up of 14 amino acids. Losses at the gene ends were 10 bases for V and 4 bases for J; bases not matched to a gene: 9. Germline values: CDR1 MNHNS, CDR2 SASEGT. This CDR3 reads CATWTGFGNQPQHF. Written as DNA, the CDR3 is TGTGCCACCTGGACAGGGTTTGGGAATCAGCCCCAGCATTTT.

The chain has TRBV5-1 and TRBJ2-5, with 8 bases aligning to TRBD1. The V and J ends lost 1 base and 2 bases, in that order; junction bases with no gene match: 10. The length of the CDR3 is 17 residues. The germline V gene has CDR1 SGHRS and CDR2 YFSETQ. CDR3: CASSLSQGASRQETQYF. The CDR3 nucleotides read TGCGCCAGCAGCTTGTCTCAGGGGGCGTCCCGACAAGAGACCCAGTACTTC.

The chain links TRBV9 to TRBJ2-1; 11 bases fit TRBD1. Germline CDR1 is SGDLS and CDR2 is YYNGEE. J was trimmed by 7 bases and V by 4 bases; bases with no gene match: 7. The CDR3 sequence is 15 residues long. CDR3 DNA sequence: TGTGCCAGCAGCCCGGGACAGGGGGGGATGAATGAGCAGTTCTTC. Encoded protein: CASSPGQGGMNEQFF.

This chain joins TRBV27 and TRBJ1-4; D unresolved. Trimming pared 3 bases from V and 0 bases from J, leaving 11 bases between. This CDR3 region has 16 residues. The germline V gene has CDR1 MNHEY and CDR2 SMNVEV (reference sequence). For the CDR3, the DNA is TGTGCCAGCAGTTTCCGGCCTCGAGCAACTAATGAAAAACTGTTTTTT. Protein: CASSFRPRATNEKLFF.